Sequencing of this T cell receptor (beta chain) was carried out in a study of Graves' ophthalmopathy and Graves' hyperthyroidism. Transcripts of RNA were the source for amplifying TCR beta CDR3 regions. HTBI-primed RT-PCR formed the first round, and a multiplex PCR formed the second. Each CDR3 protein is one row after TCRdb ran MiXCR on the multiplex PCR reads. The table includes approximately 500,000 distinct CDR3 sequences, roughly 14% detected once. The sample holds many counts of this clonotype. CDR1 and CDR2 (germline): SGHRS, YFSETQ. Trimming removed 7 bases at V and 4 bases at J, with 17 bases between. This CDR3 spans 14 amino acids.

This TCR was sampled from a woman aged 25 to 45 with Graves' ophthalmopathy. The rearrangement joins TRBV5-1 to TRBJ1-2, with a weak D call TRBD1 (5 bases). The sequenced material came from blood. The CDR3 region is CASREGPPLYGYTF. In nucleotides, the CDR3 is TGCGCCAGCCGGGAGGGGCCCCCGCTCTATGGCTACACCTTC.